The clone carrying this T cell receptor (beta chain) showed up many times. The CDR3 extends over 16 amino acids. Looked up from germline, CDR1 is MNHEY and CDR2 is SMNVEV (reference sequence). With 2 bases clipped from V and 5 bases from J, the junction kept 6 bases outside the gene matches. The sample is drawn from a study of T-cell reconstitution after alpha-beta-depleted transplantation in children. Unique molecular identifiers featured in how the TCRbeta library was prepared. TCRdb passed the PCR reads through MiXCR, listing each CDR3 protein once. This sample carries about 92,000 distinct CDR3 sequences, 10% to 15% of them seen once, and the ten largest clones take approximately 15%.

The starting material was PBMCs from the stem cell graft donor, obtained from the stem cell graft. This clonotype originated in a human donor who donated a stem cell graft to a child with inherited bone marrow failure. V and J are TRBV27 and TRBJ1-5, with 10 nucleotides matching TRBD1. CDR3 coding DNA: TGTGCCAGCAGTTTAGCCGGGACAGGGGCATATCAGCCCCAGCATTTT. Translating it yields CASSLAGTGAYQPQHF.